The 3 T cell receptor beta chains below come from one sample, sequenced in a study of T-cell reconstitution after alpha-beta-depleted transplantation in children. Unique molecular identifiers were used in preparing the TCRbeta library. TCRdb used MiXCR to reprocess the PCR reads, holding one entry per CDR3 protein. The sample lists 450,000 to 600,000 distinct CDR3 sequences; approximately 32% were seen once. Sequenced material: PBMCs from the stem cell graft donor, taken from the stem cell graft. All receptors come from a human donor who donated a stem cell graft to a child with aplastic anemia.

This clonotype appeared a few times. The CDR3 sequence: CASSYYNRGRSTDTQYF. In DNA, the CDR3 is TGTGCCAGCAGTTATTATAACAGGGGCCGGAGCACAGATACGCAGTATTTT. The chain couples TRBV13 to TRBJ2-3; TRBD1 matches 7 bases. Losses at the gene ends were 6 bases for V and 0 bases for J; bases not matched to a gene: 12. Germline CDR1 and CDR2: PRHDT and FYEKMQ (reference sequence). The CDR3 is 17 amino acids.

The chain recombines TRBV20-1 with TRBJ1-2; unclear D gene. CDR3 length: 14 amino acids. The V gene's germline CDR1 is DFQATT and CDR2 SNEGSKA (reference sequence). Trimming removed 5 bases at V and 2 bases at J, with 15 bases between. In DNA, the CDR3 is TGCAGTGCTGGTGACGCTATTCTGAACTATGGCTACACCTTC. This sequence encodes CSAGDAILNYGYTF.

This chain uses TRBV27 with TRBJ2-1; D is perhaps TRBD1 (6 bases). From germline, CDR1 is MNHEY and CDR2 SMNVEV (reference sequence). V lost 5 bases to trimming and J lost 7 bases, with 12 bases between them. This CDR3 has 13 residues. The CDR3 sequence: CASSINRVNEQFF. The DNA for the CDR3 is TGTGCCAGCAGTATTAACAGGGTAAATGAGCAGTTCTTC.